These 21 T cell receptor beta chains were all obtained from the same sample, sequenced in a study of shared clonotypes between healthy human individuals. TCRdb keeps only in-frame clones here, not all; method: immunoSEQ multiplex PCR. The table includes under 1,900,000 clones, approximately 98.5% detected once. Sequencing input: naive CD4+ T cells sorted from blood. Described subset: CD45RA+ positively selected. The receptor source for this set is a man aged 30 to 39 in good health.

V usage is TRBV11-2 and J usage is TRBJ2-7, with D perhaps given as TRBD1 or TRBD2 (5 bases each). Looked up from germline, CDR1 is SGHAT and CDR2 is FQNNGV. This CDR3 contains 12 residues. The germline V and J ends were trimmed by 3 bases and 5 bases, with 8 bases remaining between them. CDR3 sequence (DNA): TGTGCCAGCAGCTTGGGGGTCCACGAGCAGTACTTC. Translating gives CASSLGVHEQYF. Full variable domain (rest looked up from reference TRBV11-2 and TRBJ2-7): EAGVAQSPRYKIIEKRQSVAFWCNPISGHATLYWYQQILGQGPKLLIQFQNNGVVDDSQLPKDRFSAERLKGVDSTLKIQPAKLEDSAVYLCASSLGVHEQYFGPGTRLTVT.

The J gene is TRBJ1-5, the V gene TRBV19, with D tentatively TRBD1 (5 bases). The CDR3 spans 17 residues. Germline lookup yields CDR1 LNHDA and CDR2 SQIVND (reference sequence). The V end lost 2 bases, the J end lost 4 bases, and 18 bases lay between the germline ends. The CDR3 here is CASSIRGSPASNQPQHF. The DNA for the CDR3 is TGTGCCAGTAGTATACGGGGCAGCCCAGCCAGTAATCAGCCCCAGCATTTT.

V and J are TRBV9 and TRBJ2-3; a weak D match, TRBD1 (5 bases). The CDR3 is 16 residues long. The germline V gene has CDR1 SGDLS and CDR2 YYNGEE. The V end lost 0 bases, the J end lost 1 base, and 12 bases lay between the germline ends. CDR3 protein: CASSVDDRLRTDTQYF. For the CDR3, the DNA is TGTGCCAGCAGCGTAGATGACAGACTTCGCACAGATACGCAGTATTTT.

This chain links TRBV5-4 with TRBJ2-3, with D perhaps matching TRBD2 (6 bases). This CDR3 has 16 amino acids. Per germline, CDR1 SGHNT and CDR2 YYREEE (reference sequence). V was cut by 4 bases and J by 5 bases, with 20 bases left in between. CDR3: CASSPIASGGVDTQYF. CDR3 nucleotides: TGTGCCAGCAGCCCCATCGCCAGCGGAGGGGTAGATACGCAGTATTTT.

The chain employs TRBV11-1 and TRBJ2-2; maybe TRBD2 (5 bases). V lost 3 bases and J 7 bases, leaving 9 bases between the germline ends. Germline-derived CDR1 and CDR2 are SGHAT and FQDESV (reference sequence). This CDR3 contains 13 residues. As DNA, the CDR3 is TGTGCCAGCAGCTTTGACTATCTCGGGGAGCTGTTTTTT. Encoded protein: CASSFDYLGELFF.

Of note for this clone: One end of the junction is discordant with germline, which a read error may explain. The DNA of the CDR3 is TGTGCCAGCAGTTTGTTCCAGACAGGTACGCAGTATTTT. As protein: CASSLFQTGTQYF. This chain joins TRBV28 and TRBJ2-3, with a weak D call TRBD1 (6 bases). The length of the CDR3 is 13 residues. CDR1 and CDR2 from the germline V gene are MDHEN and SYDVKM.

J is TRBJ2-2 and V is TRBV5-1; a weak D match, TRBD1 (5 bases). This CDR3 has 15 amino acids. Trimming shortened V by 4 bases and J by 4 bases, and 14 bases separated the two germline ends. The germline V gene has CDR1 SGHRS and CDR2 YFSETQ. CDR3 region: CASSPRDRPTGELFF. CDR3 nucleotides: TGCGCCAGCAGCCCCCGAGACAGACCCACCGGGGAGCTGTTTTTT.

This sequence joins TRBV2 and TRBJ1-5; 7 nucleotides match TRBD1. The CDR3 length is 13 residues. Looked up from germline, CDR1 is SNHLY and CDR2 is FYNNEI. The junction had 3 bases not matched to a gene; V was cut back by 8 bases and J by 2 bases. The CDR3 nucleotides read TGTGCCAGCGACAGGGATCGCAATCAGCCCCAGCATTTT. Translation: CASDRDRNQPQHF.

The CDR3 reads CASSSYRGSKNIQYF. CDR3 in DNA: TGTGCCAGCAGTTCATATCGGGGCAGTAAAAACATTCAGTACTTC. This chain joins TRBV27 and TRBJ2-4; either TRBD1 or TRBD2 may supply D (5 bases each). The CDR3 has 15 amino acids. CDR1 MNHEY and CDR2 SMNVEV come from the germline V gene (reference sequence). Trimming cost V 4 bases and J 4 bases, with 14 bases left between them.

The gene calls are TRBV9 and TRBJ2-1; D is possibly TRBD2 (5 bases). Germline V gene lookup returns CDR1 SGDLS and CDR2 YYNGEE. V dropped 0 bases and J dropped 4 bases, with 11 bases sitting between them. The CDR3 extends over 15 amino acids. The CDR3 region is CASSVDTGWYNEQFF. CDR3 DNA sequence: TGTGCCAGCAGCGTAGACACGGGGTGGTACAATGAGCAGTTCTTC.

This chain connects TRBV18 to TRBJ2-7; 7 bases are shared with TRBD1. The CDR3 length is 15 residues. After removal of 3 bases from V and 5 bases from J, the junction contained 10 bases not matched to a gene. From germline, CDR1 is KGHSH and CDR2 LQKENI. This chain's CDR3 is CASSPRRDSGDEQYF. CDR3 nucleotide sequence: TGTGCCAGCTCACCGCGCCGGGACAGTGGTGACGAGCAGTACTTC.

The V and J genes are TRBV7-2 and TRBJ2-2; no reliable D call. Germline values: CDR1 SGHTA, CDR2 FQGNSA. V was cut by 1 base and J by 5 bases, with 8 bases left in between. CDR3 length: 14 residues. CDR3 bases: TGTGCCAGCAGCTTAGAGTGGGGAACCGGGGAGCTGTTTTTT. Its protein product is CASSLEWGTGELFF.

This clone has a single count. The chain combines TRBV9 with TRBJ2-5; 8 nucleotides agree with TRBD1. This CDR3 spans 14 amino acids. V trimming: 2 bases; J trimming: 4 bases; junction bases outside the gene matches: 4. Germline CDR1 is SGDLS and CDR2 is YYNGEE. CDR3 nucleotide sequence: TGTGCCAGCAGCGTCCAGGGGGCGTCAGAGACCCAGTACTTC. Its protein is CASSVQGASETQYF.

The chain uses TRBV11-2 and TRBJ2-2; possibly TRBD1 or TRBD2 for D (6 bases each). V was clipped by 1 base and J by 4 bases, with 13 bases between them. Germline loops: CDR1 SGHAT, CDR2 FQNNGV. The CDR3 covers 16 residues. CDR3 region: CASSLASQGGTGELFF. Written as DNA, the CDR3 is TGTGCCAGCAGCTTAGCGTCACAGGGAGGCACCGGGGAGCTGTTTTTT.

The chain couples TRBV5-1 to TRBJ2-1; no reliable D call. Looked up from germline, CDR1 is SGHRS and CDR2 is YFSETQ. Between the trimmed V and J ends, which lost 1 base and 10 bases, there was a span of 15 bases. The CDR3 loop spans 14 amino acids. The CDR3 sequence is CASSLLDFLGEQFF. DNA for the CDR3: TGCGCCAGCAGCTTGCTCGACTTTCTGGGGGAGCAGTTCTTC.

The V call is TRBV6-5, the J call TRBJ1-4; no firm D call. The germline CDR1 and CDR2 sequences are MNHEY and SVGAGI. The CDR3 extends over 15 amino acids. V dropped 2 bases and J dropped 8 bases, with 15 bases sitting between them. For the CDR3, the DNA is TGTGCCAGCAGTTACGATTATAAGGGTGTCGAAAAACTGTTTTTT. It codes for CASSYDYKGVEKLFF.

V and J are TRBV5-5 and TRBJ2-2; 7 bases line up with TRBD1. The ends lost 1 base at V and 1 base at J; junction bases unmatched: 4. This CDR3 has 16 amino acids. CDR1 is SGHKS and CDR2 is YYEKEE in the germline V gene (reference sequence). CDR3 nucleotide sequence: TGTGCCAGCAGCTTGAGGACAGGACGGAACACCGGGGAGCTGTTTTTT. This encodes CASSLRTGRNTGELFF.

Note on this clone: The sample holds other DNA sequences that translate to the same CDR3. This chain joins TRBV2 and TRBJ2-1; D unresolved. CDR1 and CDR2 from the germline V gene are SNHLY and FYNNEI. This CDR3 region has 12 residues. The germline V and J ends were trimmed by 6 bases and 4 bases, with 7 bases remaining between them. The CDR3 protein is CASSALYNEQFF. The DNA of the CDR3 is TGTGCCAGCAGCGCTTTATACAATGAGCAGTTCTTC.

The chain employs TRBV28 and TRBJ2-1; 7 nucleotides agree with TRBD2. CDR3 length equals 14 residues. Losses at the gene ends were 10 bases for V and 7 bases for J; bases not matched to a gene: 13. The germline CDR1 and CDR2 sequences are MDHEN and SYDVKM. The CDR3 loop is CATLFGGRKNEQFF. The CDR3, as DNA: TGTGCCACCCTCTTCGGGGGGAGGAAGAATGAGCAGTTCTTC.

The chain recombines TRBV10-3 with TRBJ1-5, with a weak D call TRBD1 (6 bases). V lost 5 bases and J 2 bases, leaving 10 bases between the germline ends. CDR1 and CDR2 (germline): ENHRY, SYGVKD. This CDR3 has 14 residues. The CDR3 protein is CAISQGSGNQPQHF. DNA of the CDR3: TGTGCCATCAGTCAGGGGTCTGGCAATCAGCCCCAGCATTTT.

This CDR3 is CASSRVDTEAFF. Here the CDR3 DNA reads TGTGCCAGCAGCAGGGTCGACACTGAAGCTTTCTTT. This chain links TRBV5-4 with TRBJ1-1, with unresolved D. The CDR3 contains 12 residues. Germline V CDR1 and CDR2: SGHNT, YYREEE (reference sequence). V lost 4 bases to trimming and J lost 3 bases, with 7 bases between them.